These T cell receptor beta chains were read from a single sample in a study of beta chain features in type 1 diabetes. Some clones are missing from TCRdb's copy, which holds only in-frame ones; the method was immunoSEQ multiplex PCR. The table includes around 340,000 clones, approximately 8% detected once. Sequencing used central memory CD4+ T cells from blood. These receptors all come from a woman between 18 and 29 years old in good health. Both conserved end residues are part of each CDR3. Fields, in order: J gene, V gene, clone size, D gene, CDR3 DNA, CDR3 protein. A D gene is named only where the DNA matches it firmly. Expanded clones get a size class; other rows say once, few or many, or leave the size out.

TRBJ2-7,TRBV7-9,few,TRBD2,TGTGCCAGCAGCTTCCCAGCGGGAGGGACCTACGAGCAGTACTTC,CASSFPAGGTYEQYF
TRBJ2-3,TRBV20-1,-,-,TGCAAGCCTAGCTCACAGGATACGCAGTATTTT,CKPSSQDTQYF
TRBJ2-3,TRBV10-3,-,-,TGTGCCATCAGAGAGGGGCCTGGGACAGATACGCAGTATTTT,CAIREGPGTDTQYF
TRBJ1-1,TRBV18,few,-,TGTGCCAGCTCACAGGCGGTTAACACTGAAGCTTTCTTT,CASSQAVNTEAFF
TRBJ2-2,TRBV10-3,few,-,TGTGCCACTCTAGGGACGAACACCGGGGAGCTGTTTTTT,CATLGTNTGELFF
TRBJ2-1,TRBV28,few,TRBD2,TGTGCCAGCAGTACCGGACTAGCCAAGCAGTTCTTC,CASSTGLAKQFF
TRBJ2-7,TRBV7-2,few,-,TGTGCCAGCAGCCAAGACAGCTACGAGCAGTACTTC,CASSQDSYEQYF
TRBJ2-1,TRBV9,many,-,TGTGCCAGCAGCGCAATGTTCGGCGAACAGTTCTTC,CASSAMFGEQFF
TRBJ2-1,TRBV6-5,few,-,TGTGCCAGCAGAGATTCTGGACAGTCCAATGAGCAGTTCTTC,CASRDSGQSNEQFF
TRBJ2-7,TRBV5-4,few,-,TGTGCCAGCAGCTCCATTACAGGGAGCTCCTACGAGCAGTACTTC,CASSSITGSSYEQYF
TRBJ2-7,TRBV5-1,few,-,TGCGCCAGCAGCCCCGCCCTCGGTTACGAGCAGTACTTC,CASSPALGYEQYF
TRBJ2-3,TRBV28,-,TRBD2,TGTGCCAGCAGTCGTACTAGCGGGAGATTTGCAGATACGCAGTATTTT,CASSRTSGRFADTQYF
TRBJ2-7,TRBV5-1,-,-,TGCGCCAGCAGCTTTGGGAACTCCTACGAGCAGTACTTC,CASSFGNSYEQYF
TRBJ1-1,TRBV7-9,-,TRBD1,TGTGCCAGCAGCGTAACCGGGACAGATACTGAAGCTTTCTTT,CASSVTGTDTEAFF
TRBJ2-7,TRBV7-8,-,-,TGTGCCAGCAGCTTAAAAACGAGCTCCTACGAGCAGTACTTC,CASSLKTSSYEQYF
TRBJ1-2,TRBV5-1,-,-,TGCGCCAGCAGCTTGTCCAGAAACTATGGCTACACCTTC,CASSLSRNYGYTF
TRBJ1-5,TRBV28,few,TRBD1,TGTGCCAGCATAGGGGGCAACCAGCCCCAGCATTTT,CASIGGNQPQHF
TRBJ1-5,TRBV6-6,few,-,TGTGCCAGCGGCAGGGAGGGCGGCGGCAATCAGCCCCAGCATTTT,CASGREGGGNQPQHF
TRBJ2-5,TRBV6-1,-,TRBD1,TGTGCCAGTACAGGGGTAGGAGAGACCCAGTACTTC,CASTGVGETQYF
TRBJ2-3,TRBV18,-,-,TGTGCCAGCTCACCACTACGGACCCGGGGCGAGCCAGGCAGCACAGATACGCAGTATTTT,CASSPLRTRGEPGSTDTQYF
TRBJ2-7,TRBV7-9,few,TRBD2,TGTGCCAGCAGCCGCGAACAGGGACTAGCGGGAGCGGGGGCCTACGAGCAGTACTTC,CASSREQGLAGAGAYEQYF
TRBJ2-5,TRBV15,once,-,TGTGCCACCAGCAGAGGGGGCGCGGGATCCCCCCAGACCCAGTACTTC,CATSRGGAGSPQTQYF
TRBJ2-3,TRBV7-2,-,-,TGTGCCAGCAGCATGATGACAGAGACAGATACGCAGTATTTT,CASSMMTETDTQYF
TRBJ2-1,TRBV28,few,TRBD2,TGTGCCAGCAGTCCCGGGACTAGCGGAACCCGGGGGCAGTTCTTC,CASSPGTSGTRGQFF